This entry describes one T cell receptor (beta chain). Its target is unknown. Per germline, CDR1 GTSNPN and CDR2 SVGIG (reference sequence). The CDR3 loop spans 11 amino acids. The V segment lost 5 bases and the J segment 8 bases; nucleotides outside the gene matches: 5. This entry belongs to a study of shared clonotypes between healthy human individuals. Nashville, Tennessee was home to all donors, each a Caucasian adult. Evenly divided among several immunoSEQ plates was the genomic DNA of each subset. Sequenced by immunoSEQ multiplex PCR; TCRdb stores in-frame clones only, minus some. Among about 380,000 clones listed, 96% were seen once. Notes on the study in general: Approximately 4.9% of naive CD4 clonotypes were shared across four donors.

Sequencing was performed on memory CD8+ T cells sorted from blood. The subset: CD45RO+ cells pooled with CCR7-negative TemRA cells. The V call is TRBV30, the J call TRBJ1-2; 7 bases are a match to TRBD1. This TCR derives from a man aged 30 to 39 in good health. The CDR3 loop reads CAWARQGGYTF. The CDR3 nucleotides are TGTGCCTGGGCCCGACAGGGAGGCTACACCTTC. Looking up the rest from reference TRBV30 and TRBJ1-2 gives the full variable domain: SQTIHQWPATLVQPVGSPLSLECTVEGTSNPNLYWYRQAAGRGLQLLFYSVGIGQISSEVPQNLSASRPQDRQFILSSKKLLLSDSGFYLCAWARQGGYTFGSGTRLTVV.